This T cell receptor (beta chain) was obtained from a study of blood T cell repertoires in COVID-19. Study summary: Spain, Italy and the United States supplied samples that represented acute and convalescent COVID-19. PBMCs, B-cell-depleted T cells, or T cells were the source of the cDNA or gDNA that made up the material.

Seattle-derived patients entered the study during active infection and were followed longitudinally. Per the authors' pipeline: Counts of nucleated cells, estimated from reference gene primer amplification, were obtained. Sequenced by immunoSEQ multiplex PCR; TCRdb stores in-frame clones only, minus some. V and J calls and clone size are given by that table; D and trimming were obtained from the DNA. The sample has nearly 300,000 clones, roughly 84% seen once. Specimen: peripheral blood. This TCR was recovered from a human donor with COVID-19, enrolled during active disease. The donor label of this sample is uncertain.

The CDR3 is CASSQVLHRGAGNTIYF. The CDR3 DNA follows: TGTGCCAGCAGCCAAGTCCTACACAGGGGAGCCGGAAACACCATATATTTT. This chain uses TRBV4-2 with TRBJ1-3; 7 bases line up with TRBD1. The germline gives CDR1 LGHNA, CDR2 YNFKEQ. The CDR3 is 17 amino acids. V trimming: 1 base; J trimming: 4 bases; junction bases outside the gene matches: 10.